This TCR beta chain was documented in a study of cytomegalovirus exposure and HLA in healthy donors. On the study more broadly: Assignment to the Caucasian-associated ancestry cluster applied to roughly 80% of the 300 to 500 genotyped donors.

There were likely unrecorded immune exposures, though donors were nominally healthy when sampled. Concerning this clone: The antigen is unknown.

The CDR3 runs to 15 residues. In germline, CDR1 is MNHEY, CDR2 SVGAGI. The junction had 0 bases not matched to a gene; V was cut back by 2 bases and J by 3 bases. PCR involved 60 Vbeta and 13 Jbeta primers. Using immunoSEQ multiplex PCR, the repertoire was profiled, and TCRdb retains in-frame clones only, with some absent. Of 150,000 to 200,000 clones in the sample, 70% to 85% were seen once. Study-wide results and caveats: Association with HLA alleles at 0.05 false discovery rate was found for roughly 17,000 TCR beta sequences in a later analysis.

The sample comprised PBMCs. The clonotype originates from a man aged 50-60 years in good health and CMV-seropositive. The chain links TRBV6-5 to TRBJ2-3; 12 bases are a match to TRBD2. CDR3 region: CASSYTSGGTDTQYF. The CDR3 DNA sequence: TGTGCCAGCAGTTACACTAGCGGGGGGACAGATACGCAGTATTTT.